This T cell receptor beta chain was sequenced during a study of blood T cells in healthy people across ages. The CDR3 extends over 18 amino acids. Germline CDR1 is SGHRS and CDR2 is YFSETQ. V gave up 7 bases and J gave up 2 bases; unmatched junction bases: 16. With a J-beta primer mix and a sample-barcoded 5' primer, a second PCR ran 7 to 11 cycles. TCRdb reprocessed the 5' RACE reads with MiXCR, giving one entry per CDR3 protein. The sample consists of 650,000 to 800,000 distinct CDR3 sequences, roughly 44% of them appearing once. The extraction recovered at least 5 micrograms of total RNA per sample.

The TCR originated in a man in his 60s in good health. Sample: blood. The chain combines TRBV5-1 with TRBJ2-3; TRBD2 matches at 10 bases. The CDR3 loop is CASDTGASGGAFTDTQYF. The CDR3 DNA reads TGCGCCAGCGACACAGGGGCCAGCGGGGGGGCCTTCACAGATACGCAGTATTTT.